A single sample is the source of the 11 T cell receptor beta chains below, sequenced in a study of beta chain features in type 1 diabetes. Study-wide results and caveats: All four CD4+ subsets from Type 1 diabetes patients carried moderately but significantly shorter TCRB CDR3s.

These TCRs' antigens remain unknown. The isolated RNA, all of it, was reverse transcribed, so expressed TCRB transcripts were what got sequenced. The assay was immunoSEQ multiplex PCR, and TCRdb's table has in-frame clones only and misses some. The data contain about 400,000 clones, around 12% of them singletons. The sample taken for sequencing was naive CD4+ T cells from blood. The receptors stem from a young woman with type 1 diabetes.

This clone was counted a few times. The chain joins TRBV7-2 to TRBJ2-5; D unresolved. Trimming removed 2 bases from V and 4 bases from J, with 11 bases in between. Per the germline V gene, CDR1 is SGHTA and CDR2 is FQGNSA. The CDR3 covers 14 residues. CDR3 amino acids: CASSLLGGLETQYF. The CDR3 DNA reads TGTGCCAGCAGCTTATTAGGCGGTTTAGAGACCCAGTACTTC.

Details on this clone: The identical CDR3 is also encoded by other nucleotide sequences in the sample. The chain employs TRBV7-2 and TRBJ2-1, with 13 bases aligning to TRBD2. This CDR3 comprises 15 residues. The V segment lost 3 bases and the J segment 7 bases; nucleotides outside the gene matches: 3. The germline CDR1 and CDR2 sequences are SGHTA and FQGNSA. The CDR3 nucleotides read TGTGCCAGCAGCTTGGGACTAGCGGGATCTAATGAGCAGTTCTTC. It specifies CASSLGLAGSNEQFF. Supplemented by reference TRBV7-2 and TRBJ2-1, the full variable domain reads GAGVSQSPSNKVTEKGKDVELRCDPISGHTALYWYRQSLGQGLEFLIYFQGNSAPDKSGLPSDRFSAERTGGSVSTLTIQRTQQEDSAVYLCASSLGLAGSNEQFFGPGTRLTVL.

The chain recombines TRBV12-5 with TRBJ1-2, with TRBD1 matching over 9 bases. The CDR3 has 14 residues. Trimming cost V 1 base and J 7 bases; bases outside gene matches: 4. From germline, CDR1 is LGHNT and CDR2 FRNRAP. The CDR3 DNA is TGTGCTAGTGGTTTGGCCAACAGGGGGCTTGGCTACACCTTC. Encoded protein: CASGLANRGLGYTF.

The chain employs TRBV30 and TRBJ2-1; TRBD2 matches 9 bases. The V and J ends lost 4 bases and 6 bases, in that order; junction bases with no gene match: 10. CDR1 is GTSNPN and CDR2 is SVGIG in the germline V gene (reference sequence). This CDR3 has 15 amino acids. DNA for the CDR3: TGTGCCTGGATCGGTGGCGCGGGAGGGTTCAATGAGCAGTTCTTC. Protein product: CAWIGGAGGFNEQFF.

CDR3 residues: CAIPSRASSYNEQFF. In DNA form, the CDR3 reads TGTGCCATCCCCTCCAGGGCCAGCTCCTACAATGAGCAGTTCTTC. This rearrangement joins TRBV10-3 to TRBJ2-1, with D possibly being TRBD1 (5 bases). The CDR3 is 15 residues long. Germline V lookup: CDR1 ENHRY, CDR2 SYGVKD. Trimming left V 8 bases short and J 0 bases short, with 14 bases between.

V and J are TRBV6-6 and TRBJ2-7; 9 nucleotides align to TRBD1. Germline CDR1 MNHNY, CDR2 SVGAGI (reference sequence). Trimming took 5 bases from V and 4 from J; bases not matched to a gene: 9. CDR3 length: 15 amino acids. The CDR3 spells CASSRPGQGGYEQYF. In DNA, the CDR3 is TGTGCCAGCAGTCGCCCGGGACAGGGTGGTTACGAGCAGTACTTC.

This clone was detected a few times. The chain is built from TRBV9 and TRBJ1-3; possibly TRBD1 for D (5 bases). Germline V gives CDR1 SGDLS, CDR2 YYNGEE. V shed 0 bases and J shed 3 bases, with 10 bases lying between them. This CDR3 has 15 residues. The CDR3 loop reads CASSVGRVSGNTIYF. The DNA for the CDR3 is TGTGCCAGCAGCGTAGGCAGGGTTAGTGGAAACACCATATATTTT.

This clone has just a few counts. The chain recombines TRBV2 with TRBJ2-5; 8 positions match TRBD2. Trimming removed 4 bases from V and 5 bases from J; junction bases left unmatched: 3. CDR1 and CDR2 (germline): SNHLY, FYNNEI. CDR3 length: 13 amino acids. The CDR3: CASSAGRGETQYF. The DNA for the CDR3 is TGTGCCAGCAGTGCCGGGAGGGGGGAGACCCAGTACTTC.

This clone was seen more than once but under ten times. The genes are TRBV28 and TRBJ1-1; TRBD1 might be the D (5 bases). V lost 4 bases, J lost 4 bases, and 7 bases lay in between. There are 12 residues in the CDR3. Germline V lookup: CDR1 MDHEN, CDR2 SYDVKM. The CDR3 DNA follows: TGTGCCAGCAGTTCAGGGCCCACTGAAGCTTTCTTT. Amino acid sequence: CASSSGPTEAFF. The full variable domain, completed using reference TRBV28 and TRBJ1-1, is DVKVTQSSRYLVKRTGEKVFLECVQDMDHENMFWYRQDPGLGLRLIYFSYDVKMKEKGDIPEGYSVSREKKERFSLILESASTNQTSMYLCASSSGPTEAFFGQGTRLTVV.

The chain employs TRBV28 and TRBJ2-4; D unresolved. V lost 5 bases and J 0 bases, leaving 14 bases between the germline ends. Germline lookup yields CDR1 MDHEN and CDR2 SYDVKM. The CDR3 totals 16 residues. The CDR3 region has the DNA TGTGCCAGCAGTCCTAGTTTTGAGTCAGCCAAAAACATTCAGTACTTC. The encoded protein is CASSPSFESAKNIQYF.

This clone appeared a few times. The genes are TRBV4-2 and TRBJ2-7, with 7 positions matching TRBD1. After removal of 6 bases from V and 3 bases from J, the junction contained 5 bases not matched to a gene. CDR1 is LGHNA, CDR2 YNFKEQ, per germline. The CDR3 runs 13 residues. In DNA, the CDR3 is TGTGCCAGCAGGGATCCAGGGGGCTACGAGCAGTACTTC. It yields the protein CASRDPGGYEQYF.